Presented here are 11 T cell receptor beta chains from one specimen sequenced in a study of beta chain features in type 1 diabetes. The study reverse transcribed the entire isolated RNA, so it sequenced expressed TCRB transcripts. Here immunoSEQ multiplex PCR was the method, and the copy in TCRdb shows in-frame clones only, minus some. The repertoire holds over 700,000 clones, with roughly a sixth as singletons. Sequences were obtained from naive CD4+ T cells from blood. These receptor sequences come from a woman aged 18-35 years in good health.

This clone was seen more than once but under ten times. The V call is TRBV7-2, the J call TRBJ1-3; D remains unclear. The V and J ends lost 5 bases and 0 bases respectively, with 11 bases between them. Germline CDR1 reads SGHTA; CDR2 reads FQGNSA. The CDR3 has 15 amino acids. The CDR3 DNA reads TGTGCCAGCAGCCCGACTCAGAACTCTGGAAACACCATATATTTT. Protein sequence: CASSPTQNSGNTIYF.

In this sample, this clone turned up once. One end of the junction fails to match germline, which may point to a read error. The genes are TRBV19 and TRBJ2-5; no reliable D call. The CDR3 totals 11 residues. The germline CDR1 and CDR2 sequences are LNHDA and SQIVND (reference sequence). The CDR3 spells CASSLDGTQYF. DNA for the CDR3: TGTGCCAGTAGTCTAGACGGGACCCAGTACTTC.

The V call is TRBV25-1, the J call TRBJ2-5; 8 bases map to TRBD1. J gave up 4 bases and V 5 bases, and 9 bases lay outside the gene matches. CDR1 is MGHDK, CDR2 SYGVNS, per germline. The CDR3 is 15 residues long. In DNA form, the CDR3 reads TGTGCCAGCAGTCGCCCCGGACAGGGAAGAGAGACCCAGTACTTC. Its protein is CASSRPGQGRETQYF.

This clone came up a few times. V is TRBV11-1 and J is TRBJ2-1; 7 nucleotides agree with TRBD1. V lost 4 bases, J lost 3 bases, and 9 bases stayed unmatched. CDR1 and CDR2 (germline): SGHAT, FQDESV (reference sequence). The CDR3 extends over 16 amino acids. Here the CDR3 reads CASSWFEGASYNEQFF. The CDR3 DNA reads TGTGCCAGCAGCTGGTTTGAGGGGGCGAGCTACAATGAGCAGTTCTTC.

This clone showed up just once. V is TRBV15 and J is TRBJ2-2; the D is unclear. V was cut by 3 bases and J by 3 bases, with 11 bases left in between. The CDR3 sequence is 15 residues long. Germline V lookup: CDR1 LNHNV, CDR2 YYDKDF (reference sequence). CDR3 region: CATSRGNSDTGELFF. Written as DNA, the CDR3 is TGTGCCACCAGCAGGGGGAACAGCGACACCGGGGAGCTGTTTTTT. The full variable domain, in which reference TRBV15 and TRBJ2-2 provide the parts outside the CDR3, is DAMVIQNPRYQVTQFGKPVTLSCSQTLNHNVMYWYQQKSSQAPKLLFHYYDKDFNNEADTPDNFQSRRPNTSFCFLDIRSPGLGDTAMYLCATSRGNSDTGELFFGEGSRLTVL.

The CDR3 loop reads CASSHRTGLDEKLFF. The CDR3 bases are TGTGCCAGCAGCCATCGGACAGGGTTGGATGAAAAACTGTTTTTT. This chain uses TRBV5-4 with TRBJ1-4; TRBD1 aligns across 8 bases. CDR3 size: 15 residues. The J segment lost 6 bases and the V segment lost 4 bases, leaving 8 bases of the junction unmatched. The germline V gene has CDR1 SGHNT and CDR2 YYREEE (reference sequence).

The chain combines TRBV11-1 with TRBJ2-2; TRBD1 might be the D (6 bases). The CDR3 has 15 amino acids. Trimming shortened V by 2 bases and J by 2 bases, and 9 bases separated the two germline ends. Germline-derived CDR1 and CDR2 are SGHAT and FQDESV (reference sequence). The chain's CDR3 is CASSLQGLNTGELFF. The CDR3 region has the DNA TGTGCCAGCAGCTTACAGGGGCTAAACACCGGGGAGCTGTTTTTT.

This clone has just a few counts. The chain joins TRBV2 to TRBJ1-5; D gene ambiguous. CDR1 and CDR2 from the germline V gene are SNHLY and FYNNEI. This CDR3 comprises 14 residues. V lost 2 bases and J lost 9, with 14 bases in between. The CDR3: CASSESAPQLPQHF. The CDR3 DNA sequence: TGTGCCAGCAGTGAATCGGCACCGCAGCTGCCCCAGCATTTT.

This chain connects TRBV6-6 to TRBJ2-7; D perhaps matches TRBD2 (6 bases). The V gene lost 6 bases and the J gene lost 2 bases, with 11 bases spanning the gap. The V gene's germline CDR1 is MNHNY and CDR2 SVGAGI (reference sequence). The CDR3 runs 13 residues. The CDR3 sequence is CASSSTGAYEQYF. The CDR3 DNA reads TGTGCCAGCAGCTCAACGGGGGCCTACGAGCAGTACTTC.

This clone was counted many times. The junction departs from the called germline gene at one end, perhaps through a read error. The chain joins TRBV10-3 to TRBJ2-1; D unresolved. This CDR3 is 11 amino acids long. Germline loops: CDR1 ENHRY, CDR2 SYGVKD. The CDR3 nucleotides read TGTGCCTCCCAGACCGACATAAACCTACTCTTC. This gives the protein CASQTDINLLF.

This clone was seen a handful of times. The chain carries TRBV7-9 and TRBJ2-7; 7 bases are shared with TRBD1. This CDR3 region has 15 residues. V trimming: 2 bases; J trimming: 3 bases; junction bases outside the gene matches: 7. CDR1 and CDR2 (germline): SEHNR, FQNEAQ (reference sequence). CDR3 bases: TGTGCCAGCAGCTTATTCTCGGGACAGATCTACGAGCAGTACTTC. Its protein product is CASSLFSGQIYEQYF.